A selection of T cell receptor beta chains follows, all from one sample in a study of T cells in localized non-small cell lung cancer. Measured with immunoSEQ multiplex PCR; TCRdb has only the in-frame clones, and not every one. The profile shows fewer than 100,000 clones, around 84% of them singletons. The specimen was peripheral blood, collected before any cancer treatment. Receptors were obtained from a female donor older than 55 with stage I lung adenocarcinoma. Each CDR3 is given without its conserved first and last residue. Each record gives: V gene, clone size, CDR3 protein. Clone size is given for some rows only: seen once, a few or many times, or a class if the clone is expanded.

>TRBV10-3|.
AISGDADQETQY
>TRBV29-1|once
SVLGAYEQY
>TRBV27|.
ASSSGQTNTEAF
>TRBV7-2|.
ASSLEGLTWRGYT
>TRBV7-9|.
ASSLGQEKLF
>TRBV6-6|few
ASRSGTEAF
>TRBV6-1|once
ASRKTGGQETQY
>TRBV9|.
ASSADRLTYEQY
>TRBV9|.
ASSVGWDPQY
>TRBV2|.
ASSAGGHQY
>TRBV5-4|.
ASSFGQGHMNTEAF
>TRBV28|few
ASSLGGSQPQH
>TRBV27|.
ASRVTFSGNTIY
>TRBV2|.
ASRTGLEFGEQF
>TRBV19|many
ASSTGTGTHEQY
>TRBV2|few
ASSTPNTEAF
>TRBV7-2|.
ASSLDRADNEQF